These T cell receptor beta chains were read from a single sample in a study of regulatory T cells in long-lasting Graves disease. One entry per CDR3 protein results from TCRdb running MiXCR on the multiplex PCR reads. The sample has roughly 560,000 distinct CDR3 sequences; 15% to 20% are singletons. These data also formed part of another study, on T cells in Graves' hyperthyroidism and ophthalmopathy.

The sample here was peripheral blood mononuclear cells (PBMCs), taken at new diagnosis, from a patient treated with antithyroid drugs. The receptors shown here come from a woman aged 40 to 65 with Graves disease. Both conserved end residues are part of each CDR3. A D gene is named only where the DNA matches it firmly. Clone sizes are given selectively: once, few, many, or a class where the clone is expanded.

DNA: TGTGCCAGCAGCTCACAGGAGCGATACAATGAGCAGTTCTTC
CDR3: CASSSQERYNEQFF
V: TRBV7-9
D: -
J: TRBJ2-1
size: -

DNA: TGCGCCAGCAGCTTGGCGCAATACAATGAGCAGTTCTTC
CDR3: CASSLAQYNEQFF
V: TRBV5-1
D: -
J: TRBJ2-1
size: many

DNA: TGTGCCAGCAGATCTCAGGGGACCAATCAGCCCCAGCATTTT
CDR3: CASRSQGTNQPQHF
V: TRBV2
D: -
J: TRBJ1-5
size: many

DNA: TGTGCCAGCTCCGAGATTAGCGGGGTTTACGAGCAGTACTTC
CDR3: CASSEISGVYEQYF
V: TRBV18
D: TRBD2
J: TRBJ2-7
size: -

DNA: TGCGCCAGCAGCTTGATGGGGTCGCCGGGGAGAAGCACAGATACGCAGTATTTT
CDR3: CASSLMGSPGRSTDTQYF
V: TRBV5-1
D: -
J: TRBJ2-3
size: many

DNA: TGTGCCAGCAGTGCCCCGACAACCGAGGCTAGTAACACCATATATTTT
CDR3: CASSAPTTEASNTIYF
V: TRBV2
D: -
J: TRBJ1-3
size: many

DNA: TGCGCCAGCAGCTCAGGGGGCATAGGCACTGAAGCTTTCTTT
CDR3: CASSSGGIGTEAFF
V: TRBV5-1
D: TRBD1
J: TRBJ1-1
size: many

DNA: TGTGCCAGCAGTTGGGGTGTAGGGTCACCCCTCCACTTT
CDR3: CASSWGVGSPLHF
V: TRBV6-5
D: -
J: TRBJ1-6
size: many

DNA: TGTGCCAGCAGTCCCTCAGTAGGAGGCTACACCTTC
CDR3: CASSPSVGGYTF
V: TRBV12-3/TRBV12-4
D: -
J: TRBJ1-2
size: few

DNA: TGTGCCAGCAGTTTAGGAGCACCCAACGAGCAGTACTTC
CDR3: CASSLGAPNEQYF
V: TRBV12-3/TRBV12-4
D: -
J: TRBJ2-7
size: many

DNA: TGTGCTAGTGGTTTGCACTTGCGAGGATATGGCTACACCTTC
CDR3: CASGLHLRGYGYTF
V: TRBV12-5
D: -
J: TRBJ1-2
size: few

DNA: TGCAGCGTATCTGGGGCCAACGTCCTGACTTTC
CDR3: CSVSGANVLTF
V: TRBV29-1
D: -
J: TRBJ2-6
size: -

DNA: TGTGCCAGCAGCCCCGCCGGACAGGGACACATTCAGTACTTC
CDR3: CASSPAGQGHIQYF
V: TRBV9
D: TRBD1
J: TRBJ2-4
size: -

DNA: TGTGCCAGTAGTATAGGACCGGGGCAGCCCCAGCATTTT
CDR3: CASSIGPGQPQHF
V: TRBV19
D: -
J: TRBJ1-5
size: -

DNA: TGTGCCAGCAGCTCGGGGGGACTAGCGGGGGACAATGAGCAGTTCTTC
CDR3: CASSSGGLAGDNEQFF
V: TRBV5-4
D: TRBD2
J: TRBJ2-1
size: -

DNA: TGTGCCAGCAGCCAAGATAGTCTGAGGGCAGGGTATGGCTACACCTTC
CDR3: CASSQDSLRAGYGYTF
V: TRBV3-1
D: -
J: TRBJ1-2
size: many

DNA: TGTGCCAGCAGTGAAGCCCGCTACGGGACAGCTCAAGAGACCCAGTACTTC
CDR3: CASSEARYGTAQETQYF
V: TRBV6-1
D: TRBD1
J: TRBJ2-5
size: few

DNA: TGTGCCAGCCTCACCCGCGCTCAAGAGACCCAGTACTTC
CDR3: CASLTRAQETQYF
V: TRBV6-2/TRBV6-3
D: -
J: TRBJ2-5
size: -

DNA: TGTGCCAGCAGCCGGGACAGGACGCAAGAGACCCAGTACTTC
CDR3: CASSRDRTQETQYF
V: TRBV2
D: TRBD1
J: TRBJ2-5
size: many

DNA: TGTGCCAGCAGCGTAGCAGGGACAGGGATCCAAGAGACCCAGTACTTC
CDR3: CASSVAGTGIQETQYF
V: TRBV9
D: TRBD1
J: TRBJ2-5
size: -

DNA: TGTGCCAGCAGCCCAATAGCGGGGGGCACCACAGATACGCAGTATTTT
CDR3: CASSPIAGGTTDTQYF
V: TRBV11-2
D: TRBD2
J: TRBJ2-3
size: many

DNA: TGCGCCAGCAGCTTGGGACAGACGAGTGAGGCCTATGGCTACACCTTC
CDR3: CASSLGQTSEAYGYTF
V: TRBV5-1
D: -
J: TRBJ1-2
size: -

DNA: TGTGCCAGCTCACCACCAGACAGGCCCGTATCCGAGCAGTACTTC
CDR3: CASSPPDRPVSEQYF
V: TRBV18
D: -
J: TRBJ2-7
size: many

DNA: TGTGCCAGCACCCTACCGCCATCGAACACTGAAGCTTTCTTT
CDR3: CASTLPPSNTEAFF
V: TRBV28
D: -
J: TRBJ1-1
size: many

DNA: TGTGCCAGCAGCCAAGATTTGGCAGGGGGCGTCACAGATACGCAGTATTTT
CDR3: CASSQDLAGGVTDTQYF
V: TRBV3-1
D: TRBD1
J: TRBJ2-3
size: many